The TCR beta chain under discussion was sequenced for a study of blood T cell repertoires in COVID-19. For the study at large: The origin of the acute and convalescent COVID-19 samples was the United States, Italy and Spain. PBMCs, B-cell-depleted T cells, or T cells were the source of the cDNA or gDNA that made up the material.

Original processing notes: For nucleated cells, counts were estimated from reference gene primer amplification. Profiled with immunoSEQ multiplex PCR; TCRdb holds only in-frame clones, not every one. V and J calls and clone size are given by that table; D and trimming were obtained from the DNA. The repertoire holds roughly 190,000 clones, with roughly four fifths as singletons. The ends were cut back, 4 bases at V and 1 base at J, with 13 bases in the middle. The length of the CDR3 is 15 residues. Germline assignment: CDR1 MGHRA and CDR2 YSYEKL. The genes are TRBV4-1 and TRBJ1-1; D gene ambiguous. This receptor was identified in a woman aged 40 to 55 with acute or convalescent COVID-19. Sequences were obtained from peripheral blood. CDR3 in DNA: TGCGCCAGCAGCCCCCAGACACGAAGGAACACTGAAGCTTTCTTT. Protein: CASSPQTRRNTEAFF.